This record concerns one T cell receptor (beta chain) sequence. The study ran its PCR with 60 Vbeta and 13 Jbeta primers. Generated by immunoSEQ multiplex PCR, the TCRdb table keeps only in-frame clones and is missing some. The table includes 120,000 or so clones, roughly 18% detected once. This entry belongs to a study of cytomegalovirus exposure and HLA in healthy donors. Germline lookup yields CDR1 SGHNT and CDR2 YENEEA. There are 16 residues in the CDR3. J lost 5 bases, V lost 1 base, and 7 bases had no gene match. The sample consisted of PBMCs. V usage is TRBV11-3 and J usage is TRBJ1-1; 10 bases are a match to TRBD1. The source is a female donor in good health and CMV-seropositive. The CDR3 DNA follows: TGTGCCAGCAGCTTAGGGGGGACAGGGGAGAGGACTGAAGCTTTCTTT. It is translated as CASSLGGTGERTEAFF.